A single sample gave rise to the 7 T cell receptor beta chains below, sequenced in a study of CD8 T cells in ankylosing spondylitis. Study-wide findings and caveats: Blood of patients with ankylosing spondylitis appeared to be characterized by a TCR beta motif of several highly homologous variants.

Each CDR3 protein gets one entry after TCRdb re-called the 5' RACE reads with MiXCR. This table holds over 450,000 distinct CDR3 sequences, about 13% found once. Their antigens are not known. Sequenced input: blood, either unsorted or a sorted T cell fraction (not recorded which). Receptors originate from a male donor with ankylosing spondylitis.

V is TRBV9 and J is TRBJ2-5, with 11 bases matching TRBD1. V gave up 1 base and J gave up 2 bases; unmatched junction bases: 7. The CDR3 length is 17 residues. The V gene's germline CDR1 is SGDLS and CDR2 YYNGEE. The DNA for the CDR3 is TGTGCCAGCAGCGTACTACCTGGGACAGGGGGTCAAGAGACCCAGTACTTC. Its protein is CASSVLPGTGGQETQYF. The full variable domain, completed using reference TRBV9 and TRBJ2-5, is DSGVTQTPKHLITATGQRVTLRCSPRSGDLSVYWYQQSLDQGLQFLIQYYNGEERAKGNILERFSAQQFPDLHSELNLSSLELGDSALYFCASSVLPGTGGQETQYFGPGTRLLVL.

The chain has TRBV2 and TRBJ2-7, with TRBD2 matching 7 bases. Germline CDR1 SNHLY, CDR2 FYNNEI. V shed 6 bases, J shed 3 bases, and the junction held 8 bases outside the gene matches. This CDR3 has 14 residues. The CDR3 DNA follows: TGTGCCAGCAGAAGGGGTAGCGGGTTCTACGAGCAGTACTTC. This translates into CASRRGSGFYEQYF.

This chain uses TRBV20-1 with TRBJ2-5, with unresolved D. V was trimmed by 3 bases and J by 0 bases, leaving 8 bases between them. The CDR3 spans 13 residues. Germline-derived CDR1 and CDR2 are DFQATT and SNEGSKA (reference sequence). This CDR3 is CSASFPNQETQYF. For the CDR3, the DNA is TGCAGTGCTAGTTTTCCTAACCAAGAGACCCAGTACTTC.

This clonotype was detected many times. V and J are TRBV3-1 and TRBJ2-7; no reliable D call. With 4 bases removed from V and 2 bases from J, the gap between germline ends came to 9 bases. The CDR3 loop spans 13 amino acids. Germline assignment: CDR1 LGHDT and CDR2 YNNKEL (reference sequence). CDR3 protein: CASSPPNPYEQYV. The DNA for the CDR3 is TGTGCCAGCAGCCCTCCGAATCCCTACGAGCAGTACGTC.

There are a few counts of this clonotype. The chain uses TRBV20-1 and TRBJ2-1; 10 bases map to TRBD2. The CDR3 length is 17 residues. Germline V lookup: CDR1 DFQATT, CDR2 SNEGSKA (reference sequence). V gave up 5 bases and J gave up 2 bases; unmatched junction bases: 12. DNA of the CDR3: TGCAGTGCTGATGCTAGCGGGAGTTCCCTTACCTACAATGAGCAGTTCTTC. Its translation: CSADASGSSLTYNEQFF.

The rearrangement uses TRBV7-8 and TRBJ1-1; D remains ambiguous. V lost 5 bases, J lost 4 bases, and 20 bases lay in between. CDR1 SGHVS and CDR2 FQNEAQ come from the germline V gene. The CDR3 sequence is 16 residues long. For the CDR3, the DNA is TGTGCCAGCAGCCCCCGTCAGTGGCTGGGTACCACTGAAGCTTTCTTT. This translates into CASSPRQWLGTTEAFF.

This clonotype was seen more than once but under ten times. The V gene is TRBV12-3 or TRBV12-4, the J gene TRBJ1-4; the D gene is possibly TRBD1 (5 bases). Between the trimmed V and J ends, which lost 4 bases and 5 bases, there was a span of 11 bases. The CDR3 is 14 amino acids. The chain's CDR3 is CASSSGTTNEKLFF. The CDR3 nucleotides are TGTGCCAGCAGTTCCGGGACGACAAATGAAAAACTGTTTTTT.